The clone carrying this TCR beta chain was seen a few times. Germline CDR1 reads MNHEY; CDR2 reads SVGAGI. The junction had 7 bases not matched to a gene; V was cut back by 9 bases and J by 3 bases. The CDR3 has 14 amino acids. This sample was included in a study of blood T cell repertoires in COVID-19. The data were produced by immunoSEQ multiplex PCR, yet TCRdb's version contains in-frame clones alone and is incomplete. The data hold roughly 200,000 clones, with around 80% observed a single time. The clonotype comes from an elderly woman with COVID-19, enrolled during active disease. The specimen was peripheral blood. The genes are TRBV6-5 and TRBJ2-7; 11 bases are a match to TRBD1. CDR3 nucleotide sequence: TGTGCCAGTACCGGGACAGGGGGTATCTACGAGCAGTACTTC. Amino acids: CASTGTGGIYEQYF.